One and the same sample provided the 10 T cell receptor beta chains below, sequenced in a study of blood T cell repertoires in COVID-19. Sequencing was performed with immunoSEQ multiplex PCR; in TCRdb, only in-frame clones are kept and a portion is missing. The sample holds 140,000 to 150,000 clones; over 65% are singletons and the top ten take 4.8%. Sequenced input: peripheral blood. These TCRs come from a human donor in a cohort sampled during active COVID-19.

The gene calls are TRBV7-2 and TRBJ2-5; TRBD1 matches 8 bases. CDR1 is SGHTA, CDR2 FQGNSA, per germline. This CDR3 contains 13 residues. Trimming removed 5 bases from V and 4 bases from J; junction bases left unmatched: 3. CDR3 residues: CASSGQGGETQYF. In nucleotides, the CDR3 is TGTGCCAGCAGCGGACAGGGCGGAGAGACCCAGTACTTC.

V gene TRBV2 combines with J gene TRBJ2-7; 12 nucleotides line up with TRBD2. The junction had 6 bases not matched to a gene; V was cut back by 7 bases and J by 5 bases. This CDR3 comprises 14 residues. Germline V CDR1 and CDR2: SNHLY, FYNNEI. DNA for the CDR3: TGTGCCAGCATAAGTCTAGCGGGGGGGCACGAGCAGTACTTC. Protein product: CASISLAGGHEQYF. Complete variable domain (other parts from reference TRBV2 and TRBJ2-7): EPEVTQTPSHQVTQMGQEVILRCVPISNHLYFYWYRQILGQKVEFLVSFYNNEISEKSEIFDDQFSVERPDGSNFTLKIRSTKLEDSAMYFCASISLAGGHEQYFGPGTRLTVT.

The chain links TRBV6-5 to TRBJ1-1; possibly TRBD1 for D (6 bases). The CDR3 has 15 residues. The V gene's germline CDR1 is MNHEY and CDR2 SVGAGI. The V end lost 6 bases, the J end lost 1 base, and 15 bases lay between the germline ends. CDR3 sequence: CASSQTGSPNTEAFF. Written as DNA, the CDR3 is TGTGCCAGCAGCCAAACAGGGAGCCCGAACACTGAAGCTTTCTTT.

This chain connects TRBV11-2 to TRBJ2-6, with no clear D. Between the trimmed V and J ends, which lost 0 bases and 0 bases, there was a span of 6 bases. The CDR3 sequence is 16 residues long. CDR1 and CDR2 from the germline V gene are SGHAT and FQNNGV. CDR3 region: CASSLDTVSGANVLTF. The CDR3 nucleotides are TGTGCCAGCAGCTTAGACACTGTCTCTGGGGCCAACGTCCTGACTTTC.

The J gene is TRBJ2-6, the V gene TRBV5-8; D remains unclear. Trimming took 4 bases from V and 1 from J, leaving 12 bases between them. The CDR3 is 16 amino acids. Per germline, CDR1 SGHTS and CDR2 YDEGEE. This CDR3 is CASSRAPRSGANVLTF. CDR3 DNA sequence: TGTGCCAGCAGCCGAGCACCGAGGTCTGGGGCCAACGTCCTGACTTTC.

The rearrangement joins TRBV19 to TRBJ2-3; TRBD1 aligns across 7 bases. This CDR3 is built from 15 residues. Germline loops: CDR1 LNHDA, CDR2 SQIVND (reference sequence). Trimming at V came to 6 bases and at J to 0 bases, leaving 6 bases not matched to a gene. The CDR3 bases are TGTGCCAGTAGAGACCGGGACAGAAGCACAGATACGCAGTATTTT. It yields the protein CASRDRDRSTDTQYF.

The chain carries TRBV7-2 and TRBJ2-1; the match to TRBD2 covers 8 bases. Germline CDR1 SGHTA, CDR2 FQGNSA. Unmatched junction bases numbered 20, after V lost 5 bases and J lost 8 bases. The CDR3 is 18 amino acids. CDR3 DNA: TGTGCCAGCAGCCCCCTACTGGGGACTAGTCCGGCGCGGTATGAGCAGTTCTTC. Translated, it gives CASSPLLGTSPARYEQFF.

The chain recombines TRBV11-3 with TRBJ1-5; D uncertain. The CDR3 extends over 16 amino acids. The V gene lost 1 base and the J gene lost 1 base, with 11 bases spanning the gap. The germline V gene encodes CDR1 SGHNT and CDR2 YENEEA. CDR3 DNA: TGTGCCAGCAGCTTAGCGACGGGGAAAAGCAATCAGCCCCAGCATTTT. Protein product: CASSLATGKSNQPQHF.

The chain couples TRBV7-6 to TRBJ2-2; D uncertain. V lost 4 bases and J 4 bases, leaving 13 bases between the germline ends. CDR3 length: 15 amino acids. CDR1 SGHVS and CDR2 FNYEAQ come from the germline V gene. CDR3 sequence: CASSSILLGTGELFF. The CDR3 nucleotides read TGTGCCAGCAGCTCAATTCTCCTCGGCACCGGGGAGCTGTTTTTT. The full variable domain, in which reference TRBV7-6 and TRBJ2-2 provide the parts outside the CDR3, is GAGVSQSPRYKVTKRGQDVALRCDPISGHVSLYWYRQALGQGPEFLTYFNYEAQQDKSGLPNDRFSAERPEGSISTLTIQRTEQRDSAMYRCASSSILLGTGELFFGEGSRLTVL.

V is TRBV7-2 and J is TRBJ2-2; 8 bases line up with TRBD2. CDR3 length: 16 amino acids. From germline, CDR1 is SGHTA and CDR2 FQGNSA. V shed 5 bases and J 2 bases; nucleotides not matched to a gene: 7. CDR3 loop: CASSPRTSSNTGELFF. The DNA for the CDR3 is TGTGCCAGCAGCCCGCGGACTAGCTCTAACACCGGGGAGCTGTTTTTT.